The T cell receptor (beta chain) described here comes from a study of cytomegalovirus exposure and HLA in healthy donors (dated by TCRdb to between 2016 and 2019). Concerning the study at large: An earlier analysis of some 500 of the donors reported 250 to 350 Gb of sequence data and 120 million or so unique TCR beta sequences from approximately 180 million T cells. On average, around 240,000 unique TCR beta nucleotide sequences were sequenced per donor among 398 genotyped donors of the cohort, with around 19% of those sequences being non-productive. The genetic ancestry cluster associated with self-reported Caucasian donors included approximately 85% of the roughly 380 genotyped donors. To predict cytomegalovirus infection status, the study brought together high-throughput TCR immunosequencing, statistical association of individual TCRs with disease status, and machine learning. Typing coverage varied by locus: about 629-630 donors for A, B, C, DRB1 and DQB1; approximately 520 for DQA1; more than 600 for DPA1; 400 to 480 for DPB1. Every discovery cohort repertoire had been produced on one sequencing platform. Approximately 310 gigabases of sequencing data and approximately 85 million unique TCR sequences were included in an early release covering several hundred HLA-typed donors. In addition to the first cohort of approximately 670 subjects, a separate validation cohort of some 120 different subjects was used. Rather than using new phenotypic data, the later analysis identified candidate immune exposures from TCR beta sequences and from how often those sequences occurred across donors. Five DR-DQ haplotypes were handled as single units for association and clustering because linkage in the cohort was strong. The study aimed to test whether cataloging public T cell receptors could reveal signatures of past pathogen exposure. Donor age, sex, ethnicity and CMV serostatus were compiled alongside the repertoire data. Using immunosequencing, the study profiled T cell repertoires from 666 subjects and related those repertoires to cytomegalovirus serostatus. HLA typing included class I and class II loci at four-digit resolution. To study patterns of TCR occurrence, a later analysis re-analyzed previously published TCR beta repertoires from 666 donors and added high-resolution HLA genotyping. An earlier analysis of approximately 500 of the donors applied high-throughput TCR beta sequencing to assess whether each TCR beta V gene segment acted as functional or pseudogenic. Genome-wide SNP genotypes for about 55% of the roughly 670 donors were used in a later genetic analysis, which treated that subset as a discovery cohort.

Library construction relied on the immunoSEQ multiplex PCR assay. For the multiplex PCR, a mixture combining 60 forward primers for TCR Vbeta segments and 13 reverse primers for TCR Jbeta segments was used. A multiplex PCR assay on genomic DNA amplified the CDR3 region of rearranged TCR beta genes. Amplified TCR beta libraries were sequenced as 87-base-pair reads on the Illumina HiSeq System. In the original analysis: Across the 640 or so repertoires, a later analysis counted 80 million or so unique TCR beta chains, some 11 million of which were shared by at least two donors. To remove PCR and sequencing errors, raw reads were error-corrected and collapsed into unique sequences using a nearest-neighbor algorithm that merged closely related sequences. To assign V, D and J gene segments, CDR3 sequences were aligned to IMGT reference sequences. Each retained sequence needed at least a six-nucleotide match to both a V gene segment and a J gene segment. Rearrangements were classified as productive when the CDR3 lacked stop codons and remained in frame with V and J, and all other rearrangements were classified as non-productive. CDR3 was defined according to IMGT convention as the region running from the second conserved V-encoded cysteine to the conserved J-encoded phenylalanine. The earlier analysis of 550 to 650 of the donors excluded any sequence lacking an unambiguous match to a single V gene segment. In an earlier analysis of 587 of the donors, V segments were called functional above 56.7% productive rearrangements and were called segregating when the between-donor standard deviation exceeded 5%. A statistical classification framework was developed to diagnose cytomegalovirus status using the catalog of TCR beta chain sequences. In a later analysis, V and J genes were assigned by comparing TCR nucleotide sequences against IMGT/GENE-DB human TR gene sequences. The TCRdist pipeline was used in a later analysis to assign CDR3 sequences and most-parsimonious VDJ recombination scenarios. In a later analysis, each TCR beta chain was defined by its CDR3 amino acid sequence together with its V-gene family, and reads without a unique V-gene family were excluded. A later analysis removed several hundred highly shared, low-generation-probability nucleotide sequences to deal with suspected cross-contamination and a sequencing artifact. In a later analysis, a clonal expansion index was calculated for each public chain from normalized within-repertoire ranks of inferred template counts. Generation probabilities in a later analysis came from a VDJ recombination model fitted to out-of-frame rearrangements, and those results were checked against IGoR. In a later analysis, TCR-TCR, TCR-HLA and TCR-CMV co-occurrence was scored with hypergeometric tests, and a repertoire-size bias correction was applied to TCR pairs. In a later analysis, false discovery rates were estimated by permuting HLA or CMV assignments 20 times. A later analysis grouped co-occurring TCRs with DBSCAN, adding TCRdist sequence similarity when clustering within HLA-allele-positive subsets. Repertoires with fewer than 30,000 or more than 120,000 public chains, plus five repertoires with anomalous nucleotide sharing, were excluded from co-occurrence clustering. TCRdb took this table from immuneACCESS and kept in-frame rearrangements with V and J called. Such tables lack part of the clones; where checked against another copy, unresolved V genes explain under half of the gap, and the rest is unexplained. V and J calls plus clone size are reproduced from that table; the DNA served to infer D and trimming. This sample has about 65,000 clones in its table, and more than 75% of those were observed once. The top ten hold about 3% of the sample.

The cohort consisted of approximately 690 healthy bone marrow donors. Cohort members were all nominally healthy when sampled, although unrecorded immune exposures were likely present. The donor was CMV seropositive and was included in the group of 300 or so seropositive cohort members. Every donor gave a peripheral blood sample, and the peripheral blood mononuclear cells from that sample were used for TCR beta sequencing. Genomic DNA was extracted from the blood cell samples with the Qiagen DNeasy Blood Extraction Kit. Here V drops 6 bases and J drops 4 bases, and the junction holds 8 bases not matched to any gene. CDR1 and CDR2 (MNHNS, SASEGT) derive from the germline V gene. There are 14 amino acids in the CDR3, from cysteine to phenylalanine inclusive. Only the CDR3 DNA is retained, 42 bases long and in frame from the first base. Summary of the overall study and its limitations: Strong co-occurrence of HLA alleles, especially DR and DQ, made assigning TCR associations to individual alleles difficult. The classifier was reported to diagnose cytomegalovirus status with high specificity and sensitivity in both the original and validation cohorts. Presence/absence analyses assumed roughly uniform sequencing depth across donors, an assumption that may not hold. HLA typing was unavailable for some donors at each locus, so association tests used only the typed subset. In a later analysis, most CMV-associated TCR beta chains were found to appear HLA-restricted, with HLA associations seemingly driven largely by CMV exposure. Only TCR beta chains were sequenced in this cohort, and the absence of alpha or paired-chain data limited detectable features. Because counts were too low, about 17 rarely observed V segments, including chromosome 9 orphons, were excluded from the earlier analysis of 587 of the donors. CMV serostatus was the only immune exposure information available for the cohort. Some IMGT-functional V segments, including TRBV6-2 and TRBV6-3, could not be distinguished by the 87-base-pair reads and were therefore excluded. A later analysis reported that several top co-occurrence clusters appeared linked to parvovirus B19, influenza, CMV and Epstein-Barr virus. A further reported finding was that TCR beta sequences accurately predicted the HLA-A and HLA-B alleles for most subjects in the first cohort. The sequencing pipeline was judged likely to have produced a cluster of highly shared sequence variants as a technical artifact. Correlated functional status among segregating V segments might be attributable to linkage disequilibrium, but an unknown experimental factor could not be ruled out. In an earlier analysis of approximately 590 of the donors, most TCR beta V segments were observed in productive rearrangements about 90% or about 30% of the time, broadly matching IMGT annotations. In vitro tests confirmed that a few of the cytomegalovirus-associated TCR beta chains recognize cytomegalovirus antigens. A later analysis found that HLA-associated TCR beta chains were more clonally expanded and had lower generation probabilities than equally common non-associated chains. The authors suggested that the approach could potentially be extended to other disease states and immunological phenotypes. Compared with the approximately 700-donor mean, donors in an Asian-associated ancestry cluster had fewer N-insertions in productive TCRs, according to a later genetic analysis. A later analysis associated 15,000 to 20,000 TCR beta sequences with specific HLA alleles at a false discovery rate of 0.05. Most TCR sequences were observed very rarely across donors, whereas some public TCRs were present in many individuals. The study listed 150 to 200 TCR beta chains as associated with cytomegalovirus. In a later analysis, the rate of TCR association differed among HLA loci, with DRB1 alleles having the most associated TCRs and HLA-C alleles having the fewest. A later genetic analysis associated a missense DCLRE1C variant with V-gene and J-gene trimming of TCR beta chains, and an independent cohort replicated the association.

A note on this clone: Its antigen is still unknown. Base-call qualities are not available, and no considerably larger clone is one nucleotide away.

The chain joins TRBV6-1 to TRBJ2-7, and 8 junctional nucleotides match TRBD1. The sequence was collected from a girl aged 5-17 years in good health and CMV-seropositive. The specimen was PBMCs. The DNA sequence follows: TGTGCCAGCAGAAGAGACAGGGGACGATACGAGCAGTACTTC. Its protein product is CASRRDRGRYEQYF.